This T cell receptor (beta chain) derives from a study of CD8+ T cells in alopecia areata. On the study more broadly: Treated patients were dosed with oral tofacitinib, taking 5 to 10 mg twice daily. Dosing with tofacitinib proceeded for 6 to 18 months, followed by 6 months off drug.

Treatment in this sample: oral pan-JAK inhibitor, 5-10 mg twice daily. CDR1 is SQVTM and CDR2 is ANQGSEA in the germline V gene. V gave up 7 bases and J gave up 0 bases, with 18 bases separating them. CDR3 size: 15 residues. The authors extracted RNA and reverse transcribed it into cDNA as the sequencing template. The protocol was immunoSEQ multiplex PCR, while the TCRdb copy is restricted to in-frame clones and leaves out a portion. The sample includes roughly 180,000 clones, 51% of them seen just once. Material: CD8+ T cells sorted from blood, obtained around week 54, from a patient treated with tofacitinib. This TCR came from a human donor with alopecia areata. The V gene is TRBV29-1, the J gene TRBJ1-1; D unresolved. DNA for the CDR3: TGCAGCGGAGGAGGCCAGACGAGCTTGAACACTGAAGCTTTCTTT. Its translation: CSGGGQTSLNTEAFF.